These T cell receptor beta chains were read from a single sample in a study of cytomegalovirus exposure and HLA in healthy donors. Repertoires were generated with immunoSEQ multiplex PCR, while TCRdb's copy carries only in-frame clones and drops some. The repertoire holds some 130,000 clones, with 75% to 85% as singletons. The sequenced material came from PBMCs. These receptors all stem from a girl aged 2-10 years in good health and CMV-seronegative. The CDR3 runs from the conserved cysteine through the conserved F or W. Fields, in order: J gene, D gene, V gene, clone size, CDR3 protein, CDR3 DNA. The D gene is left open where the match is weak. Size is omitted from some rows. Given values are once, few, many or a class for expanded clones.

>TRBJ2-7|TRBD1|TRBV5-6|once
CASSLFAGGYYEQYF
TGTGCCAGCAGCTTGTTTGCAGGGGGATACTACGAGCAGTACTTC
>TRBJ2-7|TRBD1|TRBV9|-
CASSVGDRTYEQYF
TGTGCCAGCAGCGTGGGGGACAGGACCTACGAGCAGTACTTC
>TRBJ2-1|TRBD1|TRBV7-2|-
CASSTRTGFNEQFF
TGTGCCAGCAGCACAAGGACAGGGTTCAATGAGCAGTTCTTC
>TRBJ1-5|-|TRBV10-1|-
CARNTSNQPQHF
TGCGCCAGAAACACGAGCAATCAGCCCCAGCATTTT
>TRBJ2-1|-|TRBV30|-
CAWNMGPYNEQFF
TGTGCCTGGAACATGGGCCCCTACAATGAGCAGTTCTTC
>TRBJ2-7|TRBD2|TRBV2|-
CASRTSGGTYEQYF
TGTGCCAGCAGGACTAGCGGGGGGACCTACGAGCAGTACTTC
>TRBJ2-5|TRBD2|TRBV7-8|-
CASSLWTSGGEETQYF
TGTGCCAGCAGCTTATGGACTAGCGGGGGGGAAGAGACCCAGTACTTC
>TRBJ2-7|TRBD2|TRBV7-6|-
CASSLGLAGPEQYF
TGTGCCAGCAGCTTGGGACTAGCGGGCCCTGAGCAGTACTTC
>TRBJ1-5|TRBD1|TRBV19|-
CASRGQGPQHF
TGTGCCAGTAGGGGACAGGGCCCCCAGCATTTT
>TRBJ2-7|-|TRBV7-9|-
CASSRDSVEQYF
TGTGCCAGCAGCCGTGACAGTGTCGAGCAGTACTTC
>TRBJ1-5|TRBD1|TRBV19|few
CASNQPGQDLNQPQHF
TGTGCCAGTAACCAACCGGGACAGGACCTCAATCAGCCCCAGCATTTT
>TRBJ1-4|-|TRBV19|-
CASSIWGRQGGEKLFF
TGTGCCAGTAGTATCTGGGGTCGGCAGGGAGGTGAAAAACTGTTTTTT
>TRBJ2-5|-|TRBV7-9|-
CASSPPEHWTQYF
TGTGCCAGCAGCCCCCCCGAGCACTGGACCCAGTACTTC
>TRBJ2-7|-|TRBV7-9|-
CASSILYEQYF
TGTGCCAGCAGCATCTTGTACGAGCAGTACTTC
>TRBJ1-1|-|TRBV5-1|once
CASGRAENTEAFF
TGCGCCAGTGGGAGGGCTGAGAACACTGAAGCTTTCTTT
>TRBJ1-2|-|TRBV2|-
CASMVGGAPSYGYTF
TGTGCCAGTATGGTGGGGGGGGCGCCCAGCTATGGCTACACCTTC
>TRBJ2-7|TRBD2|TRBV5-4|once
CASSSRKAGGRSEQYF
TGTGCCAGCAGCTCCCGGAAAGCGGGAGGGCGGAGCGAGCAGTACTTC
>TRBJ2-7|TRBD2|TRBV7-3|-
CASSLAGVGPQYF
TGTGCCAGCAGCTTAGCGGGAGTCGGCCCACAGTACTTC
>TRBJ1-2|TRBD1|TRBV10-3|-
CAISGTGGEGYTF
TGTGCCATCAGTGGGACAGGGGGTGAAGGCTACACCTTC
>TRBJ1-4|-|TRBV6-5|-
CASSLDRGEKLFF
TGTGCCAGCAGCCTGGACCGGGGGGAAAAACTGTTTTTT
>TRBJ2-7|TRBD2|TRBV28|-
CASSAPGGRLTYEQYF
TGTGCCAGCAGCGCCCCTGGCGGGAGATTAACCTACGAGCAGTACTTC